This T cell receptor beta chain was retrieved from a study of blood T cells in healthy people across ages. Looked up from germline, CDR1 is DFQATT and CDR2 is SNEGSKA (reference sequence). V lost 5 bases, J lost 7 bases, and 20 bases lay in between. The CDR3 length is 14 residues. Primers used in a second PCR of roughly 7 to 12 cycles were a sample-barcoded 5' primer and a J-beta primer mix. TCRdb used MiXCR to reprocess the 5' RACE reads, holding one entry per CDR3 protein. This table has about 1.5 million distinct CDR3 sequences, approximately 39% appearing once. The study recruited healthy Caucasian donors from Russia who were aged about 6 to 100. It was approximately 10 milliliters of peripheral blood that were drawn from each donor. Isolation per sample recovered at least 7 million PBMCs.

This rearrangement joins TRBV20-1 to TRBJ1-1, with D possibly being TRBD1 (5 bases). The receptor was derived from a woman aged 18-29 years in good health. Sequencing was done on a sample of blood. CDR3 nucleotides: TGCAGTGCTTTCCCGGCAGGGCCCTTAGGTGAAGCTTTCTTT. Translated: CSAFPAGPLGEAFF.